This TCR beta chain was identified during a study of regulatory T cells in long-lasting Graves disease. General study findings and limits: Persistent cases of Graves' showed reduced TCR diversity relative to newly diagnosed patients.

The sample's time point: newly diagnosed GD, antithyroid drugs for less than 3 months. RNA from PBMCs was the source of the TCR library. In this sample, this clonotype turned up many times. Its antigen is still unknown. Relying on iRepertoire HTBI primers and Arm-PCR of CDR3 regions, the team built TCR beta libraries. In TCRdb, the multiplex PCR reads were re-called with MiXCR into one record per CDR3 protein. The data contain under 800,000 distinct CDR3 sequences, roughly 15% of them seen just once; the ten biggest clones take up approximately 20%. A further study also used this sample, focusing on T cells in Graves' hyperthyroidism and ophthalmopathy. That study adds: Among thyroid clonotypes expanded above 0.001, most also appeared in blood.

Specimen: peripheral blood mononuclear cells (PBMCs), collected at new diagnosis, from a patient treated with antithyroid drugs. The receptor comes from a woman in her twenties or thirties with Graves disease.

Here the CDR3 reads CASSASGGGRAFF. DNA for the CDR3: TGTGCCAGCAGTGCATCAGGAGGGGGGCGAGCTTTCTTT. The chain has TRBV6-4 and TRBJ1-1, with D perhaps matching TRBD1 (6 bases). V lost 4 bases to trimming and J lost 10 bases, with 16 bases between them. From germline, CDR1 is MRHNA and CDR2 SNTAGT. The CDR3 consists of 13 residues.